This T cell receptor (beta chain) was sequenced for a study of cytomegalovirus exposure and HLA in healthy donors. The repertoire was sequenced with immunoSEQ multiplex PCR; TCRdb's copy has only in-frame clones and lacks some. The table has 75,000 to 90,000 clones, 85% to 95% seen once; the top ten hold around 0.69%. CDR3 length: 13 residues. Germline V gene sequence: CDR1 MNHEY, CDR2 SMNVEV (reference sequence). V shed 1 base and J shed 11 bases, with 12 bases lying between them. Turning to this clone: Its antigen is unknown.

Study results and caveats: In vitro data verified three CMV-associated chains as specific for CMV antigens. The TCR clusters that emerged in the first cohort tended, a later analysis found, to co-occur in the 120 or so validation repertoires.

The sample consisted of PBMCs. This rearrangement joins TRBV27 to TRBJ1-5, with D maybe TRBD1 (5 bases). The sequence was obtained from a woman between 18 and 29 years old in good health and CMV-seronegative. The CDR3 region has the DNA TGTGCCAGCAGTTTATTGGGGCCCGGGTCCCAGCATTTT. Residues: CASSLLGPGSQHF.